This TCR beta chain was recovered during a study of shared clonotypes between healthy human individuals. Whole-study context: For every donor, three CD4 naive, three CD4 memory, two CD8 naive and one CD8 memory plates were used.

Replicate sorted-subset PCRs were loaded with roughly 190 ng DNA, roughly 33,000 T cell genomes. Sequencing used immunoSEQ multiplex PCR; TCRdb keeps in-frame clones, though not all of them. There are 2 million to 2.5 million clones in the sample; around 95% occur only once, and 0.1% to 0.15% lies in the top ten. General study results and limits: A handful of donors shared 4.5% to 6.5% of their naive CD4 clonotypes.

Regarding this clone: Its matching antigen is unknown.

Germline lookup yields CDR1 SGHTA and CDR2 FQGNSA. V lost 5 bases and J 0 bases, leaving 8 bases between the germline ends. The CDR3 runs to 13 residues. J is TRBJ2-7 and V is TRBV7-2, with D possibly TRBD1 on 5 matching bases. The TCR sequence derives from a man younger than 30 in good health. Specimen: naive CD4+ T cells sorted from blood. The subset is: CD45RA+ positively selected. CDR3 nucleotides: TGTGCCAGCAGCAAGGACACCTCCTACGAGCAGTACTTC. It is translated as CASSKDTSYEQYF.